The entry below describes one T cell receptor (beta chain). Repertoires were generated with immunoSEQ multiplex PCR, while TCRdb's copy carries only in-frame clones and drops some. The top ten clones hold about 1.9% of a sample with about 74,000 clones, roughly 94% of them seen once. V shed 5 bases, J shed 4 bases, and the junction held 7 bases outside the gene matches. The CDR3 is made up of 14 amino acids. Germline V gene sequence: CDR1 SGHVS, CDR2 FQNEAQ. The record originates from a study of cytomegalovirus exposure and HLA in healthy donors. The receptor comes from a young woman in good health and CMV-seropositive. The chain links TRBV7-8 to TRBJ1-2, with 7 bases lining up with TRBD1. Sequenced: PBMCs. CDR3 region: CASSPDGQVYGYTF. CDR3 coding DNA: TGTGCCAGCAGCCCAGACGGACAGGTCTATGGCTACACCTTC.